These T cell receptor beta chains were read from a single sample in a study of blood T cell repertoires in COVID-19. Sequencing used immunoSEQ multiplex PCR; TCRdb keeps in-frame clones, though not all of them. In the table there are hundreds of thousands of clones, roughly nine tenths of which are singletons. The sample was peripheral blood. These receptors were collected from a man in his sixties who had recovered from COVID-19. Each CDR3 is given with its conserved first and last residue. A D gene is named only where the DNA matches it firmly. Size is stated for part of the rows, as once, few or many counts, or as a class when the clone is expanded.

cdr3_nt | cdr3_aa | clone_size | j_call | v_call | d_call
TGTGCCAGCCAGCGGGAGCTAGGGCCCGGGGAGCTGTTTTTT | CASQRELGPGELFF | - | TRBJ2-2 | TRBV19 | TRBD2
TGTGCCAGCAGCTTTTTTGGGACAGGGGTCGACAATGAGCAGTTCTTC | CASSFFGTGVDNEQFF | - | TRBJ2-1 | TRBV7-8 | TRBD1
TGTGCCACCGGCCGGGTTCCCGGGGATCTATTCCACATGAACACTGAAGCTTTCTTT | CATGRVPGDLFHMNTEAFF | - | TRBJ1-1 | TRBV24-1 | -
TGTGCCAGCTCACCACCCAGCGGGGGGGGGAATGAGCAGTTCTTC | CASSPPSGGGNEQFF | - | TRBJ2-1 | TRBV18 | TRBD2
TGTGCCAGCAGTCCCCCCCGCGGGGCTTGGTCCACAGATACGCAGTATTTT | CASSPPRGAWSTDTQYF | - | TRBJ2-3 | TRBV27 | -
TGTGCCAGTAGTATACCTGGGGCTAGCGGGAGAACAGATACGCAGTATTTT | CASSIPGASGRTDTQYF | - | TRBJ2-3 | TRBV19 | TRBD2
TGTGCCAGCAGCTTGGGGGCGTCCTACGAGCAGTACTTC | CASSLGASYEQYF | few | TRBJ2-7 | TRBV7-9 | -
TGCGCCAGCAGCCAAGTTCTTCTGGACACCCTCATGAACACTGAAGCTTTCTTT | CASSQVLLDTLMNTEAFF | - | TRBJ1-1 | TRBV4-1 | -
TGTGCCAGCAGTTACCCAAGGGGAGGGAGGGAGGACTACACCTTC | CASSYPRGGREDYTF | - | TRBJ1-2 | TRBV6-5 | -
TGTGCCAGCAGCCCCGGACTAGCGGGACGGGAGCAGTTCTTC | CASSPGLAGREQFF | - | TRBJ2-1 | TRBV7-3 | TRBD2